A selection of T cell receptor beta chains follows, all from one sample in a study of PD-L1 blockade in urothelial cancer. Clones were read by immunoSEQ multiplex PCR, and TCRdb kept only the in-frame ones, dropping some. The sample holds fewer than 50,000 clones, 75% to 95% seen once. The starting material was PBMCs, obtained around atezolizumab (anti-PD-L1) treatment. The receptors stem from a man between 65 and 79 years old with urothelial cancer. The CDR3 runs from the conserved cysteine through the conserved F or W.

V gene: TRBV7-2
CDR3 protein: CASSLGGGHQPQHF

V gene: TRBV6-5
CDR3 protein: CASLQGLNTEAFF

V gene: TRBV7-8
CDR3 protein: CASSLMGTPGGDEQFF

V gene: TRBV15
CDR3 protein: CATSRDRGQNTEAFF

V gene: TRBV5-5
CDR3 protein: CASSHTGDNQPQHF

V gene: TRBV6-6
CDR3 protein: CAAHRGLDQPQHF

V gene: TRBV6-5
CDR3 protein: CASSYSRGQGYGYTF

V gene: TRBV14
CDR3 protein: CASSQGDYTDTQYF

V gene: TRBV7-9
CDR3 protein: CASSPFGQPTETGELFF

V gene: TRBV9
CDR3 protein: CASSVSGDSLAKNIQYF

V gene: TRBV7-6
CDR3 protein: CASSLASGYQETQYF

V gene: TRBV9
CDR3 protein: CASSPGLAPSGELFF

V gene: TRBV19
CDR3 protein: CASSYTGVRQPQHF

V gene: TRBV5-1
CDR3 protein: CASSQRDRAETQYF

V gene: TRBV28
CDR3 protein: CASRSQGKLQGYTF

V gene: TRBV6-1
CDR3 protein: CASSGTGPGDYNEQFF

V gene: TRBV10-2
CDR3 protein: CASKGTSGKQETQYF

V gene: TRBV4-1
CDR3 protein: CASSQAPGLTYEQYF

V gene: TRBV4-1
CDR3 protein: CASSQGEGWTSNEQFF

V gene: TRBV7-3
CDR3 protein: CASSTGDRAGNTIYF

V gene: TRBV28
CDR3 protein: CASSLGGSNQPQHF

V gene: TRBV9
CDR3 protein: CASSATGPAYNEQFF

V gene: TRBV11-2
CDR3 protein: CASSPSWGGRSYEQYF

V gene: TRBV9
CDR3 protein: CASSVGASYEQYF

V gene: TRBV9
CDR3 protein: CASSPLQAAYEQYF

V gene: TRBV28
CDR3 protein: CASSLWQGERHADTQYF

V gene: TRBV6-5
CDR3 protein: CASSYSGRHYEKLFF

V gene: TRBV7-3
CDR3 protein: CASSLLATSADTQYF

V gene: TRBV5-1
CDR3 protein: CASSWGLGAETQYF

V gene: TRBV11-2
CDR3 protein: CASSVDRREKLFF